Listed here are 24 T cell receptor beta chains from one sample, sequenced in a study of blood T cell repertoires in COVID-19. Some clones are missing from TCRdb's copy, which holds only in-frame ones; the method was immunoSEQ multiplex PCR. The sample shows tens of thousands of clones, 90% of them seen only once. The sequenced sample consisted of peripheral blood. The receptor set was obtained from a man between 60 and 70 years old with acute or convalescent COVID-19.

The DNA of the CDR3 is TGTGCCACGGGGACAGGTCTTCTCACCGGGGAGCTGTTTTTT. Translating it yields CATGTGLLTGELFF. The V call is TRBV24-1, the J call TRBJ2-2, with 8 positions matching TRBD1. Germline CDR1 KGHDR, CDR2 SFDVKD. V lost 10 bases, J lost 4 bases, and 7 bases stayed unmatched. The CDR3 sequence is 14 residues long.

CDR3 in DNA: TGTGCCAGCAATCTAGGACAGATGAACACTGAAGCTTTCTTT. It translates to CASNLGQMNTEAFF. This sequence joins TRBV6-6 and TRBJ1-1; maybe TRBD1 (6 bases). CDR3 length: 14 residues. Germline-derived CDR1 and CDR2 are MNHNY and SVGAGI (reference sequence). With 7 bases removed from V and 0 bases from J, the gap between germline ends came to 12 bases.

V is TRBV5-8 and J is TRBJ1-4; no clear D. V lost 0 bases, J lost 1 base, and 13 bases lay in between. The germline V gene encodes CDR1 SGHTS and CDR2 YDEGEE. The CDR3 is made up of 17 amino acids. DNA for the CDR3: TGTGCCAGCAGCTTGGGAACCGGTTCGGGAACTAATGAAAAACTGTTTTTT. This translates into CASSLGTGSGTNEKLFF.

This sequence joins TRBV7-9 and TRBJ1-2; maybe TRBD1 (6 bases). The V end lost 1 base, the J end lost 4 bases, and 13 bases lay between the germline ends. CDR3 size: 15 residues. The germline gives CDR1 SEHNR, CDR2 FQNEAQ (reference sequence). This chain's CDR3 is CASSLGRQGTYGYTF. The CDR3 DNA follows: TGTGCCAGCAGCTTAGGGCGCCAGGGGACCTATGGCTACACCTTC.

The chain couples TRBV5-1 to TRBJ1-2; possibly TRBD1 for D (5 bases). The CDR3 consists of 15 residues. From germline, CDR1 is SGHRS and CDR2 YFSETQ. The V end was cut by 0 bases, the J end by 6 bases, with 15 bases between. In nucleotides, the CDR3 is TGCGCCAGCAGCTTGGAGGGCAGGGAAGTCGATGGCTACACCTTC. It yields the protein CASSLEGREVDGYTF.

This clone was seen only a few times. The genes are TRBV7-9 and TRBJ2-7; unclear D gene. Germline V gene lookup returns CDR1 SEHNR and CDR2 FQNEAQ (reference sequence). The CDR3 is 15 residues long. The V and J ends lost 5 bases and 6 bases respectively, with 20 bases between them. CDR3 in amino acids: CASSNAATTRGEQYF. CDR3 in DNA: TGTGCCAGCAGCAACGCTGCAACTACGAGAGGCGAGCAGTACTTC.

The chain couples TRBV6-6 to TRBJ1-6; TRBD1 matches 7 bases. J was trimmed by 3 bases and V by 5 bases; bases with no gene match: 4. The germline CDR1 and CDR2 sequences are MNHNY and SVGAGI (reference sequence). There are 15 residues in the CDR3. The chain's CDR3 is CASSPGTVYNSPLHF. Written as DNA, the CDR3 is TGTGCCAGCAGTCCCGGGACAGTCTATAATTCACCCCTCCACTTT.

The V and J genes are TRBV4-1 and TRBJ2-7; 7 bases agree with TRBD2. The J segment lost 0 bases and the V segment lost 3 bases, leaving 2 bases of the junction unmatched. The CDR3 totals 14 residues. Germline CDR1 MGHRA, CDR2 YSYEKL. The CDR3 coding sequence is TGCGCCAGCAGCCAGGGGGACTACTCCTACGAGCAGTACTTC. It encodes CASSQGDYSYEQYF.

The rearrangement links TRBV5-1 to TRBJ1-5; 7 bases are shared with TRBD1. CDR1 is SGHRS, CDR2 YFSETQ, per germline. CDR3 length: 15 amino acids. V lost 0 bases and J lost 3; bases outside the gene matches: 3. CDR3 amino acids: CASSLGDSINQPQHF. CDR3 nucleotide sequence: TGCGCCAGCAGCTTGGGGGACAGTATCAATCAGCCCCAGCATTTT.

The rearrangement links TRBV7-2 to TRBJ2-2; no clear D gene. V shed 11 bases and J shed 8 bases, with 12 bases lying between them. The CDR3 spans 11 residues. Germline CDR1 and CDR2: SGHTA and FQGNSA. The DNA of the CDR3 is TGTGCCCGCCGGGTAGGAGGGGAGCTGTTTTTT. Translation: CARRVGGELFF. Combining the CDR3 with reference TRBV7-2 and TRBJ2-2 gives the whole variable domain GAGVSQSPSNKVTEKGKDVELRCDPISGHTALYWYRQSLGQGLEFLIYFQGNSAPDKSGLPSDRFSAERTGGSVSTLTIQRTQQEDSAVYLCARRVGGELFFGEGSRLTVL.

In DNA, the CDR3 is TGCGCCAGCAGTGAGTCTCACCGGGACATATTACATGGCTACACCTTC. Encoded protein: CASSESHRDILHGYTF. This chain uses TRBV10-2 with TRBJ1-2, with a possible D match to TRBD1 (6 bases). V dropped 0 bases and J dropped 6 bases, with 17 bases sitting between them. CDR3 length equals 16 residues. The germline gives CDR1 WSHSY, CDR2 SAAADI.

This clone was seen once. The rearrangement uses TRBV3-1 (or the pseudogene TRBV3-2) and TRBJ1-1; TRBD1 matches 8 bases. The J segment lost 8 bases and the V segment lost 10 bases, leaving 9 bases of the junction unmatched. Looked up from germline, CDR1 is LGHDT and CDR2 is YNNKEL (reference sequence). CDR3 length: 12 amino acids. Here the CDR3 DNA reads TGTGCCACCACAAGACAGGGGAGAGAAGCTTTCTTT. This encodes CATTRQGREAFF.

The chain combines TRBV2 with TRBJ1-4, with TRBD1 as a possible D gene (5 bases). Germline V lookup: CDR1 SNHLY, CDR2 FYNNEI. The CDR3 sequence is 15 residues long. V dropped 5 bases and J dropped 0 bases, with 10 bases sitting between them. The CDR3 loop is CASSPKTATNEKLFF. CDR3 bases: TGTGCCAGCAGTCCCAAGACAGCAACTAATGAAAAACTGTTTTTT. Complete variable domain (other parts from reference TRBV2 and TRBJ1-4): EPEVTQTPSHQVTQMGQEVILRCVPISNHLYFYWYRQILGQKVEFLVSFYNNEISEKSEIFDDQFSVERPDGSNFTLKIRSTKLEDSAMYFCASSPKTATNEKLFFGSGTQLSVL.

This chain uses TRBV24-1 with TRBJ1-2; the D gene is possibly TRBD1 (6 bases). This CDR3 is built from 16 residues. Germline loops: CDR1 KGHDR, CDR2 SFDVKD. Trimming removed 3 bases from V and 7 bases from J, with 20 bases in between. CDR3: CATSDRRGADGTGYTF. The DNA for the CDR3 is TGTGCCACCAGTGATCGACGGGGGGCCGACGGGACTGGCTACACCTTC.

The rearrangement uses TRBV6-4 and TRBJ2-2, with D maybe TRBD1 (5 bases). The germline V gene has CDR1 MRHNA and CDR2 SNTAGT. The V end was cut by 6 bases, the J end by 0 bases, with 8 bases between. This CDR3 is 14 amino acids long. The CDR3 DNA follows: TGTGCCAGCAGAGGACATTCGAACACCGGGGAGCTGTTTTTT. Translated, it gives CASRGHSNTGELFF.

V gene TRBV19 combines with J gene TRBJ1-5; D call uncertain. Germline loops: CDR1 LNHDA, CDR2 SQIVND (reference sequence). The CDR3 is 13 residues long. V was trimmed by 1 base and J by 6 bases, leaving 7 bases between them. This CDR3 is CASSIGYPQPQHF. The CDR3, as DNA: TGTGCCAGTAGTATAGGCTACCCTCAGCCCCAGCATTTT.

The CDR3 DNA reads TGTGCCAGAAGCGCTGACAGGGATGAGCAGTTCTTC. Translated, it gives CARSADRDEQFF. The V and J genes are TRBV5-3 and TRBJ2-1, with 7 bases lining up with TRBD1. TRBV5-3 is an ORF; its function is uncertain. Trimming took 4 bases from V and 8 from J; bases not matched to a gene: 3. The CDR3 is 12 amino acids.

The rearrangement uses TRBV7-9 and TRBJ1-2, with 9 bases lining up with TRBD1. V was clipped by 5 bases and J by 2 bases; unmatched bases: 3. Germline loops: CDR1 SEHNR, CDR2 FQNEAQ (reference sequence). The CDR3 length is 14 residues. The CDR3 DNA follows: TGTGCCAGCAGCCTGGGGACAGGGAACTATGGCTACACCTTC. Translating gives CASSLGTGNYGYTF.

This clone has a handful of counts. The V call is TRBV11-2, the J call TRBJ1-6; TRBD1 matches at 7 bases. In germline, CDR1 is SGHAT, CDR2 FQNNGV. The CDR3 runs 15 residues. V dropped 4 bases and J dropped 6; count of bases not matched to a gene: 6. CDR3 coding DNA: TGTGCCAGCAGCTCTATACAGGGGTTTAATTCACCCCTCCACTTT. It translates to CASSSIQGFNSPLHF.

This rearrangement joins TRBV6-5 to TRBJ1-3, with TRBD1 identical over 7 bases. Germline CDR1 is MNHEY and CDR2 is SVGAGI. The CDR3 covers 16 residues. The V gene end was trimmed by 0 bases and the J gene end by 2 bases; junction bases not matched to a gene: 4. The CDR3 loop is CASSYSPGTAGNTIYF. Written as DNA, the CDR3 is TGTGCCAGCAGTTACTCGCCGGGGACAGCTGGAAACACCATATATTTT.

The rearrangement joins TRBV5-1 to TRBJ1-1; no firm D call. V lost 0 bases to trimming and J lost 6 bases, with 9 bases between them. Germline values: CDR1 SGHRS, CDR2 YFSETQ. This CDR3 has 13 residues. CDR3 residues: CASSLGNGAEAFF. Here the CDR3 DNA reads TGCGCCAGCAGCTTGGGAAACGGGGCTGAAGCTTTCTTT.

This chain joins TRBV19 and TRBJ1-5, with D possibly TRBD1 on 6 matching bases. The CDR3 spans 15 residues. Germline CDR1 LNHDA, CDR2 SQIVND (reference sequence). V shed 5 bases and J shed 8 bases, with 19 bases lying between them. CDR3 amino acids: CASSVGQSGLEPQHF. For the CDR3, the DNA is TGTGCCAGTAGTGTCGGACAGTCGGGGTTAGAGCCCCAGCATTTT. Together with reference TRBV19 and TRBJ1-5, the CDR3 gives the full variable domain: DGGITQSPKYLFRKEGQNVTLSCEQNLNHDAMYWYRQDPGQGLRLIYYSQIVNDFQKGDIAEGYSVSREKKESFPLTVTSAQKNPTAFYLCASSVGQSGLEPQHFGDGTRLSIL.

This chain's CDR3 is CASSLDRGGSNYGYTF. The CDR3 nucleotides are TGCGCCAGCAGCTTGGACAGGGGGGGTTCCAACTATGGCTACACCTTC. The V call is TRBV5-1, the J call TRBJ1-2; 8 bases match TRBD1. V trimming: 0 bases; J trimming: 2 bases; junction bases outside the gene matches: 6. Germline V gene data show CDR1 as SGHRS and CDR2 as YFSETQ. The CDR3 runs to 16 residues.

This sequence joins TRBV30 and TRBJ1-2, with TRBD1 matching over 7 bases. The CDR3 is made up of 16 amino acids. CDR1 is GTSNPN and CDR2 is SVGIG in the germline V gene (reference sequence). The junction had 11 bases not matched to a gene; V was cut back by 0 bases and J by 4 bases. For the CDR3, the DNA is TGTGCCTGGAGTGTATCCGAGACAGGGCGAGGCTATGGCTACACCTTC. Protein product: CAWSVSETGRGYGYTF.